This T cell receptor beta chain was identified in a study of regulatory T cells in long-lasting Graves disease. With iRepertoire HTBI primers and Arm-PCR of CDR3 regions, TCR beta libraries were built. TCRdb itself ran the multiplex PCR reads through MiXCR, one entry per CDR3 protein. The sample has about 460,000 distinct CDR3 sequences, approximately 15% seen once. This clonotype was detected ten times or more. Stated time point: newly diagnosed GD, antithyroid drugs for less than 3 months. Isolated PBMC RNA provided the starting material for the TCR library. Germline V gene sequence: CDR1 SNHLY, CDR2 FYNNEI. The V segment lost 2 bases and the J segment 5 bases; nucleotides outside the gene matches: 8. The CDR3 runs to 15 residues. The sample was also linked to a second study, of T cells in Graves' hyperthyroidism and ophthalmopathy. In that study: First-round RT-PCR of the TCR CDR3 relied on the HTBI primer set.

The receptor comes from a woman in her forties or fifties with Graves disease. This rearrangement joins TRBV2 to TRBJ1-1; TRBD1 aligns across 7 bases. The input for sequencing was peripheral blood mononuclear cells (PBMCs), taken at new diagnosis, from a patient treated with antithyroid drugs. The CDR3 nucleotides are TGTGCCAGCAGTGAACTCGGCAGGGGGGATACTGAAGCTTTCTTT. It encodes CASSELGRGDTEAFF.